Presented here are 25 T cell receptor beta chains from one specimen sequenced in a study of blood T cell repertoires in COVID-19. The assay was immunoSEQ multiplex PCR, and TCRdb's table has in-frame clones only and misses some. Of around 200,000 clones in the sample, around 86% are singletons; the top ten hold 5.5% to 7.5%. Sequences were obtained from peripheral blood. The receptors originated from a man in his forties with acute or convalescent COVID-19.

The chain uses TRBV5-1 and TRBJ2-1; D ambiguous. CDR1 is SGHRS and CDR2 is YFSETQ in the germline V gene. This CDR3 contains 15 residues. The V end was cut by 0 bases, the J end by 0 bases, with 7 bases between. The CDR3 DNA is TGCGCCAGCAGCTTGGGACAAACCTCCTACAATGAGCAGTTCTTC. As protein: CASSLGQTSYNEQFF.

The V call is TRBV18, the J call TRBJ2-5, with D tentatively TRBD2 (6 bases). The length of the CDR3 is 13 residues. V lost 3 bases to trimming and J lost 1 base, with 6 bases between them. CDR1 KGHSH and CDR2 LQKENI come from the germline V gene. The CDR3 bases are TGTGCCAGCTCACCGCGGGGCCAAGAGACCCAGTACTTC. Translated: CASSPRGQETQYF.

This clone was counted once. This rearrangement joins TRBV5-6 to TRBJ2-1, with unresolved D. Trimming took 4 bases from V and 12 from J, leaving 17 bases between them. The CDR3 loop spans 13 amino acids. CDR1 SGHDT and CDR2 YYEEEE come from the germline V gene. CDR3 protein: CASSLTETGWQFF. The CDR3 DNA sequence: TGTGCCAGCAGCCTGACGGAAACCGGGTGGCAGTTCTTC. The entire variable domain, with the rest obtained from reference TRBV5-6 and TRBJ2-1, is as follows: DAGVTQSPTHLIKTRGQQVTLRCSPKSGHDTVSWYQQALGQGPQFIFQYYEEEERQRGNFPDRFSGHQFPNYSSELNVNALLLGDSALYLCASSLTETGWQFFGPGTRLTVL.

This chain uses TRBV5-1 with TRBJ1-2; no clear D gene. Germline CDR1 is SGHRS and CDR2 is YFSETQ. Trimming removed 0 bases from V and 6 bases from J, with 9 bases in between. CDR3 length: 13 amino acids. CDR3 sequence (DNA): TGCGCCAGCAGCTTGGACAGTCGGAATGGCTACACCTTC. It specifies CASSLDSRNGYTF.

This chain connects TRBV2 to TRBJ1-6; weak D call: TRBD1 (6 bases). The germline V gene has CDR1 SNHLY and CDR2 FYNNEI. The CDR3 runs 15 residues. The V end lost 4 bases, the J end lost 7 bases, and 14 bases lay between the germline ends. CDR3 nucleotide sequence: TGTGCCAGCAGTGCTATGGACAGTGAGAATTCACCCCTCCACTTT. This translates into CASSAMDSENSPLHF.

The chain links TRBV10-3 to TRBJ2-1; 10 bases align to TRBD2. CDR1 is ENHRY, CDR2 SYGVKD, per germline. V shed 4 bases, J shed 4 bases, and the junction held 7 bases outside the gene matches. The CDR3 has 16 residues. The CDR3 spells CAISGLLAGAYNEQFF. The CDR3, as DNA: TGTGCCATCAGTGGCCTTCTAGCGGGGGCTTACAATGAGCAGTTCTTC.

The CDR3 spells CASSFSGTPNPGQFF. The CDR3 bases are TGTGCCAGCAGCTTTTCCGGGACTCCTAATCCGGGTCAGTTCTTC. This chain uses TRBV7-2 with TRBJ2-1, with D perhaps TRBD2 (6 bases). This CDR3 comprises 15 residues. V lost 3 bases and J lost 13, with 22 bases in between. Germline V gene sequence: CDR1 SGHTA, CDR2 FQGNSA.

The V call is TRBV28, the J call TRBJ1-4; D remains ambiguous. CDR3 length: 12 residues. Germline-derived CDR1 and CDR2 are MDHEN and SYDVKM. The germline V and J ends were trimmed by 3 bases and 8 bases, with 7 bases remaining between them. CDR3 bases: TGTGCCAGCAGTTTCTCTCAGGAAAAACTGTTTTTT. Protein: CASSFSQEKLFF.

The V call is TRBV3-1 (or the pseudogene TRBV3-2), the J call TRBJ2-1; D not certain. The germline CDR1 and CDR2 sequences are LGHDT and YNNKEL (reference sequence). Trimming removed 2 bases at V and 0 bases at J, with 8 bases between. The CDR3 length is 15 residues. The CDR3 here is CASSQRSPSYNEQFF. CDR3 nucleotide sequence: TGTGCCAGCAGCCAACGGAGCCCCTCCTACAATGAGCAGTTCTTC.

V is TRBV6-4 and J is TRBJ2-6, with 8 bases that match TRBD1. The CDR3 loop spans 19 amino acids. Germline trimming cut 2 bases from V and 0 bases from J; bases unmatched to any gene: 9. The germline V gene has CDR1 MRHNA and CDR2 SNTAGT. This CDR3 reads CASSDGGQGPTSGANVLTF. CDR3 coding DNA: TGTGCCAGCAGTGACGGCGGACAGGGTCCCACCTCTGGGGCCAACGTCCTGACTTTC.

V and J are TRBV18 and TRBJ2-5; the match to TRBD2 covers 9 bases. The V gene end was trimmed by 3 bases and the J gene end by 3 bases; junction bases not matched to a gene: 8. CDR3 size: 16 residues. CDR1 and CDR2 (germline): KGHSH, LQKENI. The DNA of the CDR3 is TGTGCCAGCTCACCCATAAGCGGGGGGATTAAAGAGACCCAGTACTTC. It yields the protein CASSPISGGIKETQYF.

The rearrangement links TRBV5-1 to TRBJ2-7, with 8 bases aligning to TRBD2. Germline V CDR1 and CDR2: SGHRS, YFSETQ. CDR3 length equals 13 residues. J lost 4 bases, V lost 3 bases, and 3 bases had no gene match. For the CDR3, the DNA is TGCGCCAGCAGCTGGGCGGGGGGATACGAGCAGTACTTC. It codes for CASSWAGGYEQYF.

The V gene is TRBV6-6, the J gene TRBJ2-5; D gene uncertain. This CDR3 has 13 residues. Between the trimmed V and J ends, which lost 5 bases and 5 bases, there was a span of 12 bases. Looked up from germline, CDR1 is MNHNY and CDR2 is SVGAGI (reference sequence). This CDR3 is CASSKLTRETQYF. CDR3 DNA: TGTGCCAGCAGTAAACTGACGCGGGAGACCCAGTACTTC.

The chain recombines TRBV18 with TRBJ1-5, with D maybe TRBD1 (5 bases). Germline CDR1 reads KGHSH; CDR2 reads LQKENI. The CDR3 length is 13 residues. Trimming cost V 4 bases and J 4 bases, with 8 bases left between them. CDR3 in DNA: TGTGCCAGCTCACACGACAGAAATCAGCCCCAGCATTTT. Protein sequence: CASSHDRNQPQHF.

V gene TRBV4-1 combines with J gene TRBJ1-6; D possibly corresponds to TRBD1 (5 bases). The CDR3 covers 14 residues. Trimming stripped 1 base from V and 9 bases from J, with 10 bases between. Germline V lookup: CDR1 MGHRA, CDR2 YSYEKL. CDR3 nucleotides: TGCGCCAGCAGCCAAGGGGGCGTCAGTTCACCCCTCCACTTT. As protein: CASSQGGVSSPLHF.

V and J are TRBV7-9 and TRBJ2-3; TRBD2 matches 7 bases. Unmatched junction bases numbered 9, after V lost 4 bases and J lost 2 bases. Germline assignment: CDR1 SEHNR and CDR2 FQNEAQ (reference sequence). CDR3 size: 16 residues. CDR3 loop: CASSSFTSAYTDTQYF. In DNA, the CDR3 is TGTGCCAGCAGCTCATTTACTAGCGCTTACACAGATACGCAGTATTTT. The whole variable domain, filled in from reference TRBV7-9 and TRBJ2-3, reads DTGVSQNPRHKITKRGQNVTFRCDPISEHNRLYWYRQTLGQGPEFLTYFQNEAQLEKSRLLSDRFSAERPKGSFSTLEIQRTEQGDSAMYLCASSSFTSAYTDTQYFGPGTRLTVL.

The chain uses TRBV6-5 and TRBJ1-3; D not resolved. Trimming left V 4 bases short and J 4 bases short, with 8 bases between. Germline V CDR1 and CDR2: MNHEY, SVGAGI. CDR3 length equals 13 residues. The CDR3 loop is CASSFATGNTIYF. The CDR3 DNA sequence: TGTGCCAGCAGTTTCGCCACAGGAAACACCATATATTTT.

The rearrangement uses TRBV5-1 and TRBJ2-1; D unclear. This CDR3 spans 15 amino acids. The ends were cut back, 4 bases at V and 0 bases at J, with 11 bases in the middle. Germline assignment: CDR1 SGHRS and CDR2 YFSETQ. CDR3 amino acids: CASSPRRSSYNEQFF. The CDR3 region has the DNA TGCGCCAGCAGCCCCCGTCGGTCCTCCTACAATGAGCAGTTCTTC.

This clone was seen a single time. The chain employs TRBV10-2 and TRBJ2-7, with D tentatively TRBD1 (7 bases). Trimming pared 7 bases from V and 4 bases from J, leaving 11 bases between. The CDR3 sequence is 12 residues long. Germline lookup yields CDR1 WSHSY and CDR2 SAAADI. CDR3 region: CASTQGGYEQYF. The CDR3 bases are TGCGCCAGCACGCAGGGGGGTTACGAGCAGTACTTC.

The chain is built from TRBV27 and TRBJ1-6, with D tentatively TRBD1 (5 bases). The germline V gene has CDR1 MNHEY and CDR2 SMNVEV (reference sequence). The ends were cut back, 6 bases at V and 0 bases at J, with 12 bases in the middle. There are 16 residues in the CDR3. CDR3 protein: CASSTTESSYNSPLHF. In DNA form, the CDR3 reads TGTGCCAGCAGCACGACAGAGAGCTCCTATAATTCACCCCTCCACTTT.

The chain carries TRBV7-6 and TRBJ1-1, with 10 positions matching TRBD1. CDR1 and CDR2 from the germline V gene are SGHVS and FNYEAQ. The CDR3 contains 15 residues. The trim removed 5 bases at V and 2 bases at J, leaving 5 bases unmatched. The DNA for the CDR3 is TGTGCCAGCAGCCCGAGACAGGGGGCAAACACTGAAGCTTTCTTT. Encoded protein: CASSPRQGANTEAFF. The variable domain in full, with the rest retrieved from reference TRBV7-6 and TRBJ1-1, is GAGVSQSPRYKVTKRGQDVALRCDPISGHVSLYWYRQALGQGPEFLTYFNYEAQQDKSGLPNDRFSAERPEGSISTLTIQRTEQRDSAMYRCASSPRQGANTEAFFGQGTRLTVV.

On this clone: The same CDR3 can be traced to other DNA sequences in this sample. The genes are TRBV7-3 and TRBJ2-5; TRBD1 aligns across 7 bases. The germline CDR1 and CDR2 sequences are SGHTA and FQGTGA. The CDR3 is made up of 14 amino acids. Germline trimming cut 5 bases from V and 1 base from J; bases unmatched to any gene: 4. This CDR3 reads CASSPTGLQETQYF. As DNA, the CDR3 is TGTGCCAGCAGCCCGACAGGGCTCCAAGAGACCCAGTACTTC.

The chain has TRBV4-1 and TRBJ2-7; 7 nucleotides line up with TRBD2. This CDR3 has 15 residues. Trimming took 0 bases from V and 3 from J; bases not matched to a gene: 5. Germline V gives CDR1 MGHRA, CDR2 YSYEKL. This CDR3 reads CASSQDTGGYYEQYF. In nucleotides, the CDR3 is TGCGCCAGCAGCCAAGACACCGGGGGGTACTACGAGCAGTACTTC.

J is TRBJ2-5 and V is TRBV4-2, with D perhaps TRBD2 (5 bases). This CDR3 has 14 amino acids. Germline V gene sequence: CDR1 LGHNA, CDR2 YNFKEQ. V was shortened by 1 base and J by 2 bases, with 8 bases between the two germline ends. The DNA of the CDR3 is TGTGCCAGCAGCCAAGCGGGGATACAAGAGACCCAGTACTTC. Its protein is CASSQAGIQETQYF.

This rearrangement joins TRBV5-1 to TRBJ2-7; 11 bases line up with TRBD1. The V and J ends lost 3 bases and 6 bases, in that order; junction bases with no gene match: 8. This CDR3 comprises 15 residues. Germline values: CDR1 SGHRS, CDR2 YFSETQ. As DNA, the CDR3 is TGCGCCAGCAGCTACCGGGACAGGGGGTCGGGCGAGCAGTACTTC. It is translated as CASSYRDRGSGEQYF.